This T cell receptor (beta chain) appears in the sequencing data of a study of Ad26.COV2.S vaccination and SARS-CoV-2 variants. Study-level results: Considerable breadth of spike-specific CD8+ and CD4+ T cell responses has reportedly been documented following vaccination. Vaccinees and placebo recipients showed similar non-spike TCR breadth.

The table came from immunoSEQ multiplex PCR; TCRdb's copy has only in-frame clones and leaves some out. Of about 680,000 clones detected, around 89% appear once; the ten largest clones hold over 1.3%. Treatment indicated: 19 received Ad26.COV2.S at low or high dose, single or two shots; 5 received placebo; per-sample allocation not given. Following the first vaccine or placebo injection, samples were taken on day 63. Notes on this clone: Its antigen is currently unknown.

The CDR3 is 21 amino acids. Germline V gene lookup returns CDR1 KGHDR and CDR2 SFDVKD. V gave up 2 bases and J gave up 2 bases; unmatched junction bases: 17. The receptor was isolated from a person aged 18 to 65 who received the Ad26.COV2.S COVID-19 vaccine or a placebo. Sequences were derived from peripheral blood, sampled in a trial of Ad26.COV2.S vaccine versus placebo. V usage is TRBV24-1 and J usage is TRBJ2-1, with 10 bases lining up with TRBD2. The CDR3 loop reads CATSDSPGSGRGGGTYNEQFF. The CDR3 nucleotides are TGTGCCACCAGTGATTCCCCGGGGAGCGGGAGGGGTGGAGGTACCTACAATGAGCAGTTCTTC.